This TCR beta chain comes out of a study of metastatic and nonmetastatic thyroid tumors. Each patient came to thyroid surgery without any prior treatment (of any kind). The CDR3 contains 15 residues. With 0 bases clipped from V and 2 bases from J, the junction kept 5 bases outside the gene matches. Germline values: CDR1 DFQATT, CDR2 SNEGSKA (reference sequence). TCRdb reprocessed the PCR reads via MiXCR. The sample carries approximately 15,000 clones, approximately 29% recorded once. The sequence was collected from a female donor with papillary thyroid cancer or a benign thyroid nodule (not recorded which). Some clones in this sample may be carry-over from other donors' samples. V usage is TRBV20-1 and J usage is TRBJ1-2, with TRBD1 identical over 8 bases. The sample comprised tumor tissue. CDR3 in DNA: TGCAGTGCTAGAGATCTAGGGACAGGCAACTATGGCTACACCTTC. This sequence encodes CSARDLGTGNYGYTF.